The table lists the clone carrying this T cell receptor (beta chain) with a few counts. Its antigen is still unknown. Each CDR3 protein is one row after TCRdb ran MiXCR on the 5' RACE reads. There are some 600,000 distinct CDR3 sequences in the sample; 17% occur only once, and roughly 7.7% lies in the top ten. The V and J ends lost 1 base and 5 bases respectively, with 15 bases between them. The CDR3 loop spans 16 amino acids. Looked up from germline, CDR1 is SGHDN and CDR2 is FVKESK. This sample was taken from a study of T-cell memory formation after mild COVID-19. General study findings and limits: Clones that contracted from day 15 to 85 were balanced CD4/CD8, while later expanders leaned CD4+.

This receptor was obtained from an adult woman who had mild COVID-19 (a few samples of this study predate the infection). Cell type and time point are not known. Sequencing was performed on PBMCs or a T cell subset sorted from them (not recorded which). This chain joins TRBV14 and TRBJ1-3, with D perhaps TRBD1 (5 bases). The CDR3 spells CASSQVQLSDRNTIYF. In DNA form, the CDR3 reads TGTGCCAGCAGCCAAGTCCAACTTTCGGACAGAAACACCATATATTTT.